The present T cell receptor beta chain was sequenced within a study of blood T cell repertoires in COVID-19 (dated by TCRdb to about 2020). About the study as a whole: Collaborator samples came from the United States, Italy and Spain and covered acute and convalescent phases of COVID-19. Where available, HLA class I and class II types were obtained from metadata supplied by the sample provider rather than from assay-based typing. Nearly every sample came with metadata listing a de-identified subject ID, COVID-19 status, age in years and sex. The repertoires were released in a freely available public database intended as a resource for research on the immune response to SARS-CoV-2. The material from the prospective study consisted of cDNA or gDNA derived from T cells, B-cell-depleted T cells, or PBMCs. The dataset comprised deeply sampled blood TCRbeta repertoires from subjects exposed to, actively infected with, or recovered from COVID-19. Samples came from the ongoing ImmuneRACE study (first 160 participants) plus 1,254 subjects from 6 global collaborators. Broader findings and caveats from the paper: How much clinical and demographic metadata was included differed by source and by participant, and the metadata was provided uncurated.

TCRbeta CDR3 regions were amplified from genomic DNA by means of the immunoSEQ Assay, a bias-controlled multiplex PCR. As for the authors' bioinformatics: The number of nucleated cells in each sample was estimated by amplification of reference gene primers within the assay. Sequence reads were collapsed and filtered to measure the absolute abundance of every unique TCRbeta CDR3 rearrangement. For each sample, productive Simpson clonality was calculated as the square root of Simpson's diversity index across productive rearrangements. This is the immuneACCESS table as TCRdb keeps it, with only in-frame sequences that have V and J called. A part of the clones is gone; compared with another copy, unresolved V genes explain less than half, and the rest is unexplained. The V and J calls and the clone size are those of that table, but D and trimming were determined from the DNA. This sample holds around 60,000 clones; approximately 90% were observed only once. Around 3.7% of the sample is taken by the ten largest.

For CDR1 and CDR2, the germline V gene (reference sequence) lists PRHDT and FYEKMQ. The CDR3, cysteine through phenylalanine, is 15 amino acids long. Of the read, only the CDR3 DNA is kept; its 45 bases are in frame from base 1. The germline V and J ends show losses of 4 bases and 5 bases respectively, and no gene match explains 8 bases of the junction. Remarks on this clone: Its specific antigen is unknown. No clone much larger than this one lies a single base away; base qualities are absent.

The collaborating institutions used their own protocols to collect whole blood in K2EDTA tubes. For TCRbeta analysis, collaborator samples were shipped as frozen whole blood, as isolated PBMCs, or as DNA extracted from either sample type. Input material: peripheral blood. The TCR was taken from a human donor in a cohort sampled during active COVID-19. Rearrangement joined TRBV13 to TRBJ2-7, and TRBD1 matches 10 of the central bases. The encoded CDR3 is CASSSAGTGVDEQYF. The sequenced DNA: TGTGCCAGCAGCTCCGCCGGGACAGGGGTAGACGAGCAGTACTTC.